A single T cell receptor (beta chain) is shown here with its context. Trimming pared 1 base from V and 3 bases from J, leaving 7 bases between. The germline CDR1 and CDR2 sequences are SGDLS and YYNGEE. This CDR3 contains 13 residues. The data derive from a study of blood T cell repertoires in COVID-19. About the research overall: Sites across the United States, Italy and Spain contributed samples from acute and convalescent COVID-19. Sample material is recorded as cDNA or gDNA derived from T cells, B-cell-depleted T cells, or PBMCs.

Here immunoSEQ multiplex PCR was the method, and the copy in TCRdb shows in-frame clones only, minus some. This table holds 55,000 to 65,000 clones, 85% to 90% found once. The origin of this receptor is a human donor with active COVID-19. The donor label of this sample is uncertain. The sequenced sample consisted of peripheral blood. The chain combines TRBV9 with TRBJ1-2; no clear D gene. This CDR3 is CASSVRGHYGYTF. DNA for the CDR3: TGTGCCAGCAGCGTACGGGGTCACTATGGCTACACCTTC.